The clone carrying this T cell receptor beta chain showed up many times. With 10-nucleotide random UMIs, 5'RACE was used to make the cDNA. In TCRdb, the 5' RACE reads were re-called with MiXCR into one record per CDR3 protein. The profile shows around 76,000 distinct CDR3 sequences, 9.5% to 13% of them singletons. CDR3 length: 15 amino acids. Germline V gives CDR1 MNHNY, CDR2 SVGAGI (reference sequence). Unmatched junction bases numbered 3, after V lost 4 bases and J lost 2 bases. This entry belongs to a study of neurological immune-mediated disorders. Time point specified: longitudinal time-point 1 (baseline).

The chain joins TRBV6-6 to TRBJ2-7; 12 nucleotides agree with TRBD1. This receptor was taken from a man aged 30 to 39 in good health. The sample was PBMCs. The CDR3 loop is CASSSGTGGPYEQYF. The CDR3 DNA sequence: TGTGCCAGCAGTTCCGGGACAGGGGGCCCCTACGAGCAGTACTTC.